This T cell receptor beta chain was captured in a study of early stage breast cancer tumors. Study-wide context: ER+/PR+/HER2- status applied to about 70% of the 16 invasive breast tumors.

Each sample had two DNA replicates, 0.5 to 0.65 ug blood or approximately 1.5 ug tissue. Sequencing was performed with immunoSEQ multiplex PCR; in TCRdb, only in-frame clones are kept and a portion is missing. The sample gives more than 65,000 clones, approximately 84% of which show up once; around 4.7% is in the top ten. With regard to this clone: Its target is not known.

The V end was cut by 0 bases, the J end by 2 bases, with 11 bases between. CDR3 size: 16 residues. Germline values: CDR1 ENHRY, CDR2 SYGVKD. Study findings and constraints: Functional markers like CD4, CD8 and FOXP3 were missed in bulk sequencing.

Sequencing input: blood. The clonotype originates from a person aged 40-50 years with breast cancer. J is TRBJ1-5 and V is TRBV10-3; D call uncertain. The CDR3 DNA reads as TGTGCCATCAGTGAGTCGACCTTGAGGGGCAATCAGCCCCAGCATTTT. Its protein is CAISESTLRGNQPQHF.